This T cell receptor beta chain was sequenced for a study of T cell changes during pregnancy in multiple sclerosis. TCRdb's copy holds only in-frame clones and misses some; the assay was immunoSEQ multiplex PCR. The sample contains approximately 30,000 clones, about 88% of which appear only once. The source of this sequence is a female donor with multiple sclerosis, enrolled in a pregnancy study. Sequenced material: CD8+ T cells from peripheral blood mononuclear cells, taken in the second trimester of pregnancy.

In DNA form, the CDR3 reads TGTGCCAGCAGTCTAGACAGGGAACGCGAGCAGTACTTC. The encoded protein is CASSLDREREQYF. This chain connects TRBV27 to TRBJ2-7, with 7 bases identical to TRBD1. Germline values: CDR1 MNHEY, CDR2 SMNVEV (reference sequence). The CDR3 covers 13 residues. J lost 6 bases, V lost 5 bases, and 7 bases had no gene match.